A single sample gave rise to the 15 T cell receptor beta chains below, sequenced in a study of OX40 agonist ivuxolimab in advanced cancers. Data came from immunoSEQ multiplex PCR; TCRdb stores just in-frame clones and leaves some out. The sample carries about 90,000 clones, about 90% recorded once. Sequencing used CD4+ or CD8+ T cells sorted from blood, obtained in a trial of the OX40 agonist ivuxolimab. These receptors were taken from an adult with an advanced solid tumor such as melanoma, head and neck, liver or kidney cancer.

The chain joins TRBV27 to TRBJ1-2, with 7 positions matching TRBD1. V was pared by 6 bases and J by 2 bases, with 6 bases of the junction left unmatched. This CDR3 region has 14 residues. The germline V gene has CDR1 MNHEY and CDR2 SMNVEV (reference sequence). The CDR3 loop reads CASRDDRENYGYTF. CDR3 bases: TGTGCCAGCAGGGACGACAGGGAAAACTATGGCTACACCTTC.

This clone was detected once. The chain uses TRBV5-1 and TRBJ2-2; 11 nucleotides align to TRBD1. The length of the CDR3 is 15 residues. Per germline, CDR1 SGHRS and CDR2 YFSETQ. V lost 4 bases, J lost 5 bases, and 4 bases stayed unmatched. The CDR3 DNA sequence: TGCGCCAGCAGCATCGGACAGGGGGCGACCGGGGAGCTGTTTTTT. It codes for CASSIGQGATGELFF.

The chain uses TRBV18 and TRBJ1-2; D gene unclear. From germline, CDR1 is KGHSH and CDR2 LQKENI. V was trimmed by 2 bases and J by 8 bases, leaving 12 bases between them. This CDR3 has 13 residues. CDR3 loop: CASSPDATQGYTF. The CDR3 DNA reads as TGTGCCAGCTCACCAGACGCAACGCAAGGCTACACCTTC.

The chain uses TRBV9 and TRBJ2-2; no clear D gene. Trimming took off 4 bases at V and 0 bases at J, with 10 bases between the two ends. Germline values: CDR1 SGDLS, CDR2 YYNGEE. The CDR3 runs to 15 residues. CDR3: CASSNPAPNTGELFF. The CDR3 nucleotides read TGTGCCAGCAGCAACCCCGCCCCGAACACCGGGGAGCTGTTTTTT.

This clone was recorded once. CDR3 sequence: CASSVGVLSSYNEQFF. CDR3 DNA sequence: TGTGCCAGCAGCGTAGGTGTGTTGAGCTCCTACAATGAGCAGTTCTTC. The V call is TRBV9, the J call TRBJ2-1; D gene ambiguous. Germline-derived CDR1 and CDR2 are SGDLS and YYNGEE. With 0 bases removed from V and 0 bases from J, the gap between germline ends came to 10 bases. The CDR3 length is 16 residues.

The chain uses TRBV27 and TRBJ2-7; D call uncertain. Trimming pared 8 bases from V and 0 bases from J, leaving 11 bases between. The germline gives CDR1 MNHEY, CDR2 SMNVEV (reference sequence). This CDR3 spans 13 amino acids. CDR3 nucleotide sequence: TGTGCCAGCTGCCGACCCAACTCCTACGAGCAGTACTTC. The encoded protein is CASCRPNSYEQYF.

The rearrangement uses TRBV4-2 and TRBJ1-1, with D possibly TRBD1 on 5 matching bases. The CDR3 runs 13 residues. The V gene lost 8 bases and the J gene lost 5 bases, with 15 bases spanning the gap. Germline V gene lookup returns CDR1 LGHNA and CDR2 YNFKEQ. This CDR3 is CASGGDGQTEAFF. CDR3 coding DNA: TGTGCCAGCGGGGGGGACGGGCAAACTGAAGCTTTCTTT.

The rearrangement uses TRBV9 and TRBJ1-3, with TRBD1 identical over 8 bases. V gave up 3 bases and J gave up 2 bases; unmatched junction bases: 7. From germline, CDR1 is SGDLS and CDR2 YYNGEE. The CDR3 spans 16 residues. The CDR3 loop reads CASSGKGQAAGNTIYF. For the CDR3, the DNA is TGTGCCAGCAGCGGCAAGGGACAGGCCGCTGGAAACACCATATATTTT.

The chain carries TRBV9 and TRBJ1-4; D call uncertain. Germline V gene sequence: CDR1 SGDLS, CDR2 YYNGEE. The CDR3 sequence is 15 residues long. Trimming cost V 1 base and J 0 bases, with 7 bases left between them. CDR3 loop: CASSVMGATNEKLFF. The DNA for the CDR3 is TGTGCCAGCAGCGTAATGGGTGCAACTAATGAAAAACTGTTTTTT.

This chain joins TRBV7-9 and TRBJ1-2; 10 nucleotides align to TRBD1. In germline, CDR1 is SEHNR, CDR2 FQNEAQ (reference sequence). This CDR3 spans 16 amino acids. Trimming cost V 5 bases and J 7 bases; bases outside gene matches: 13. For the CDR3, the DNA is TGTGCCAGCAGCCGGGATGGACAGGGGGATTGGGGTGGCTACACCTTC. Its protein is CASSRDGQGDWGGYTF.

This clone was recorded only once. The chain links TRBV5-1 to TRBJ2-1, with D maybe TRBD2 (6 bases). Per the germline V gene, CDR1 is SGHRS and CDR2 is YFSETQ. V was pared by 5 bases and J by 10 bases, with 7 bases between. The CDR3 has 10 amino acids. The CDR3 DNA reads TGCGCCAGCAGTGGGGGGGAGCAGTTCTTC. Its protein is CASSGGEQFF.

This clone was counted only a few times. This sequence joins TRBV10-3 and TRBJ1-2; no clear D gene. Trimming pared 10 bases from V and 7 bases from J, leaving 10 bases between. From germline, CDR1 is ENHRY and CDR2 SYGVKD. The length of the CDR3 is 10 residues. CDR3: CATWTGGYTF. In DNA, the CDR3 is TGTGCCACGTGGACGGGTGGCTACACCTTC.

This clone has a single count. The genes are TRBV7-3 and TRBJ2-3, with TRBD2 matching 7 bases. The CDR3 runs to 16 residues. Germline V gene data show CDR1 as SGHTA and CDR2 as FQGTGA. V dropped 2 bases and J dropped 0; count of bases not matched to a gene: 5. The CDR3 DNA follows: TGTGCCAGCAGCTTAGCTTCGGGGGGAAGCACAGATACGCAGTATTTT. It is translated as CASSLASGGSTDTQYF.

This chain links TRBV5-1 with TRBJ1-4, with 7 bases aligning to TRBD1. CDR3 length: 15 residues. Germline trimming cut 4 bases from V and 3 bases from J; bases unmatched to any gene: 6. Germline V gene lookup returns CDR1 SGHRS and CDR2 YFSETQ. CDR3 nucleotides: TGCGCCAGCAGCCTGACAGGGCCCCCTAATGAAAAACTGTTTTTT. It specifies CASSLTGPPNEKLFF. Filled out from reference TRBV5-1 and TRBJ1-4, the complete variable domain reads KAGVTQTPRYLIKTRGQQVTLSCSPISGHRSVSWYQQTPGQGLQFLFEYFSETQRNKGNFPGRFSGRQFSNSRSEMNVSTLELGDSALYLCASSLTGPPNEKLFFGSGTQLSVL.

The chain combines TRBV2 with TRBJ1-2; D not resolved. Germline assignment: CDR1 SNHLY and CDR2 FYNNEI. Trimming cost V 10 bases and J 2 bases, with 14 bases left between them. The CDR3 has 13 residues. CDR3 protein: CAMTTETNYGYTF. For the CDR3, the DNA is TGTGCCATGACGACGGAAACCAACTATGGCTACACCTTC.